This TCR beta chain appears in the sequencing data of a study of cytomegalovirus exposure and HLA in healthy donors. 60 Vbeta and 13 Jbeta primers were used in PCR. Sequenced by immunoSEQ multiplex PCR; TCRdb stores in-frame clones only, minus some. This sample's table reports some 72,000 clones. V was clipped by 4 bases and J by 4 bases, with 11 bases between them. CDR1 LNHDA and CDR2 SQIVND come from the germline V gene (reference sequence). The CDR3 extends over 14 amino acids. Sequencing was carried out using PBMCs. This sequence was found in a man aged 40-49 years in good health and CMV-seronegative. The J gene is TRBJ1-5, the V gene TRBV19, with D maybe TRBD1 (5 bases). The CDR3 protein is CASSRWGGNQPQHF. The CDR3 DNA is TGTGCCAGTAGTAGATGGGGGGGGAATCAGCCCCAGCATTTT.